A selection of T cell receptor beta chains follows, all from one sample in a study of cytomegalovirus exposure and HLA in healthy donors. TCRdb's table, derived via immunoSEQ multiplex PCR, lists solely in-frame clones and lacks some. The sample carries 200,000 to 250,000 clones, roughly 80% recorded once. The sample consisted of PBMCs. These receptors were obtained from a woman aged 35 to 49 in good health and CMV-seronegative. CDR3s include the opening cysteine and the closing phenylalanine or tryptophan. A D gene is named only where the DNA matches it firmly. A row's size may be missing; if present it is once, few, many or a size class.

clone_size: -
d_call: TRBD1
j_call: TRBJ1-2
v_call: TRBV2
cdr3_nt: TGTGCCAGCAGTCTACGGACAGGGGTGGTGGATGGCTACACCTTC
cdr3_aa: CASSLRTGVVDGYTF

clone_size: -
d_call: TRBD1
j_call: TRBJ1-5
v_call: TRBV29-1
cdr3_nt: TGCAGCGCACGGACAGGTAGCAATCAGCCCCAGCATTTT
cdr3_aa: CSARTGSNQPQHF

clone_size: -
d_call: TRBD1
j_call: TRBJ1-1
v_call: TRBV25-1
cdr3_nt: TGTGCCAGCAGGGAGGGGGCGGGTAGTGAAGCTTTCTTT
cdr3_aa: CASREGAGSEAFF

clone_size: -
d_call: TRBD1
j_call: TRBJ2-2
v_call: TRBV2
cdr3_nt: TGTGCCAGCAGTGGACAGGGTCAGAACACCGGGGAGCTGTTTTTT
cdr3_aa: CASSGQGQNTGELFF

clone_size: -
d_call: -
j_call: TRBJ2-7
v_call: TRBV7-8
cdr3_nt: TGTGCCAGCAGCTTAGATAACGAGCAGTACTTC
cdr3_aa: CASSLDNEQYF

clone_size: -
d_call: -
j_call: TRBJ1-2
v_call: TRBV28
cdr3_nt: TGTGCCAGCATCGTGGGGCAGGGTGGAGGCTACACCTTC
cdr3_aa: CASIVGQGGGYTF

clone_size: -
d_call: TRBD1
j_call: TRBJ1-1
v_call: TRBV18
cdr3_nt: TGTGCCAGCTCAGGACAGGGGGAAGCTTTCTTT
cdr3_aa: CASSGQGEAFF

clone_size: -
d_call: -
j_call: TRBJ1-1
v_call: TRBV6-1
cdr3_nt: TGTGCCAGCAGTTGGACATACGGCCCCAACACTGAAGCTTTCTTT
cdr3_aa: CASSWTYGPNTEAFF

clone_size: -
d_call: -
j_call: TRBJ1-5
v_call: TRBV7-3
cdr3_nt: TGTGCCAGCAGCTTAGGCCCTTCTCAGCCCCAGCATTTT
cdr3_aa: CASSLGPSQPQHF

clone_size: -
d_call: -
j_call: TRBJ2-2
v_call: TRBV2
cdr3_nt: TGTGCCAGCAGTGAGACGGGAAAAAAGGCGACCGGGGAGCTGTTTTTT
cdr3_aa: CASSETGKKATGELFF

clone_size: -
d_call: TRBD2
j_call: TRBJ2-7
v_call: TRBV5-6
cdr3_nt: TGTGCCAGCAGCTTGTCGGGGGGATCCGAGCAGTACTTC
cdr3_aa: CASSLSGGSEQYF

clone_size: once
d_call: TRBD1
j_call: TRBJ1-1
v_call: TRBV7-9
cdr3_nt: TGTGCCAGCCTGAAGGACAGGACGTGGAACACTGAAGCTTTCTTT
cdr3_aa: CASLKDRTWNTEAFF

clone_size: few
d_call: TRBD2
j_call: TRBJ2-2
v_call: TRBV6-4
cdr3_nt: TGTGCCAGCAGGGGACTAGCGGACACCGGGGAGCTGTTTTTT
cdr3_aa: CASRGLADTGELFF

clone_size: -
d_call: -
j_call: TRBJ2-1
v_call: TRBV19
cdr3_nt: TGTGCCAGTAGTACCTCTAGCTCCTACAATGAGCAGTTCTTC
cdr3_aa: CASSTSSSYNEQFF

clone_size: once
d_call: TRBD1
j_call: TRBJ2-1
v_call: TRBV6-4
cdr3_nt: TGTGCCAGCAGTCGCGCGACAGGGGCATTCAATGAGCAGTTCTTC
cdr3_aa: CASSRATGAFNEQFF

clone_size: -
d_call: -
j_call: TRBJ1-2
v_call: TRBV9
cdr3_nt: TGTGCCAGCAGCGTAGGCGGACTTAGTGGGTATGGCTACACCTTC
cdr3_aa: CASSVGGLSGYGYTF